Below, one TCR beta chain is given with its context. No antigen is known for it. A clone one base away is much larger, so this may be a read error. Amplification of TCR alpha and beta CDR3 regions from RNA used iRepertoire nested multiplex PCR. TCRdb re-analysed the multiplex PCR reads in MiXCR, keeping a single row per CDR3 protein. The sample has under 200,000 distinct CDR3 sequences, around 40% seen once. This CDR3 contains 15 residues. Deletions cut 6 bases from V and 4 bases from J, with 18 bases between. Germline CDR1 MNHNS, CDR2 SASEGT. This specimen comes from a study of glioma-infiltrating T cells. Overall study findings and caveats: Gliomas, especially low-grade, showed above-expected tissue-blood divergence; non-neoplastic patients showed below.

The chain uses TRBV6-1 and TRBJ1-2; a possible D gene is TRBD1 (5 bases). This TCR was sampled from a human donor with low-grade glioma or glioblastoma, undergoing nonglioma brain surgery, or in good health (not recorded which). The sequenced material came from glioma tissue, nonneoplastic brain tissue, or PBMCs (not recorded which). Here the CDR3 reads CASRKGHPRGYGYTF. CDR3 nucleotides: TGTGCCAGCAGGAAAGGACACCCCAGAGGCTATGGCTACACCTTC.